This entry describes one TCR beta chain. Its antigen is not identified. The source of the sample is a study of cytomegalovirus exposure and HLA in healthy donors. Study-wide points: In an earlier analysis, productive rearrangement rates for most beta V segments clustered near 87% or 30%. For cytomegalovirus status, the classifier reportedly gave diagnoses with high specificity and sensitivity.

60 Vbeta and 13 Jbeta primers were used in PCR. Original analysis: The authors later counted 70 million to 85 million unique TCR beta chains, roughly 10 million of them shared. Assay used: immunoSEQ multiplex PCR; TCRdb lists only in-frame clones, some missing. D and trimming were read from the DNA, whereas the V and J calls and clone size are those reported in that table. The table records 150,000 to 200,000 clones, roughly four fifths of them present only once. Though nominally healthy at sampling, donors likely had unrecorded immune exposures. The CDR3 extends over 13 amino acids. The V gene end was trimmed by 5 bases and the J gene end by 8 bases; junction bases not matched to a gene: 8. Germline CDR1 reads SGHTA; CDR2 reads FQGNSA.

The origin of this receptor is a man aged 45-65 years in good health and CMV-seronegative. The chain carries TRBV7-2 and TRBJ1-2; 7 bases are a match to TRBD1. Sequencing was performed on PBMCs. The chain's CDR3 is CASSSLGQSGYTF. CDR3 nucleotide sequence: TGTGCCAGCAGCAGTTTGGGACAGTCGGGCTACACCTTC.